One and the same sample provided the 27 T cell receptor beta chains below, sequenced in a study of multiple sclerosis patients with progressive multifocal leukoencephalopathy. TCRdb's copy holds only in-frame clones and misses some; the assay was immunoSEQ multiplex PCR. Of some 31,000 clones in the sample, over 75% were seen once. Time point in this sample: before natalizumab initiation. Material for sequencing was PBMCs. These TCRs come from a human donor with multiple sclerosis.

The chain has TRBV19 and TRBJ1-1; 10 bases match TRBD1. There are 16 residues in the CDR3. Germline trimming cut 5 bases from V and 1 base from J; bases unmatched to any gene: 7. The germline V gene has CDR1 LNHDA and CDR2 SQIVND (reference sequence). The CDR3 loop is CASSFGRDRGNTEAFF. In DNA, the CDR3 is TGTGCCAGTAGTTTCGGCCGGGACAGGGGGAACACTGAAGCTTTCTTT.

The chain uses TRBV28 and TRBJ2-7; TRBD2 matches at 15 bases. Germline lookup yields CDR1 MDHEN and CDR2 SYDVKM. With 4 bases clipped from V and 4 bases from J, the junction kept 8 bases outside the gene matches. CDR3 length: 17 residues. The CDR3 region has the DNA TGTGCCAGCAGTTCTCTCCTCGGACTAGCGGGAGGGTACGAGCAGTACTTC. It is translated as CASSSLLGLAGGYEQYF. Filled out from reference TRBV28 and TRBJ2-7, the complete variable domain reads DVKVTQSSRYLVKRTGEKVFLECVQDMDHENMFWYRQDPGLGLRLIYFSYDVKMKEKGDIPEGYSVSREKKERFSLILESASTNQTSMYLCASSSLLGLAGGYEQYFGPGTRLTVT.

The chain recombines TRBV5-1 with TRBJ2-1; 9 nucleotides match TRBD2. CDR1 and CDR2 (germline): SGHRS, YFSETQ. J was trimmed by 9 bases and V by 0 bases; bases with no gene match: 7. The CDR3 loop spans 15 amino acids. CDR3 region: CASSLEGGRAPEQFF. Here the CDR3 DNA reads TGCGCCAGCAGCTTGGAAGGCGGGAGGGCCCCTGAGCAGTTCTTC.

As DNA, the CDR3 is TGTGCCAGCAGCCAAGTAGGAGGGGGCACCGGGGAGCTGTTTTTT. It specifies CASSQVGGGTGELFF. The rearrangement links TRBV11-3 to TRBJ2-2, with D possibly called TRBD1 or TRBD2 (6 bases each). The CDR3 length is 15 residues. Germline V gene lookup returns CDR1 SGHNT and CDR2 YENEEA. V was cut by 5 bases and J by 4 bases, with 14 bases left in between.

The chain joins TRBV9 to TRBJ2-3, with 8 bases fitting TRBD1. J gave up 2 bases and V 4 bases, and 6 bases lay outside the gene matches. Germline lookup yields CDR1 SGDLS and CDR2 YYNGEE. The CDR3 spans 15 residues. The CDR3 region is CASSPPDRDTDTQYF. In nucleotides, the CDR3 is TGTGCCAGCAGCCCCCCGGACAGGGACACAGATACGCAGTATTTT.

The CDR3 sequence is CASSQDSRIKNYGYTF. The DNA of the CDR3 is TGCGCCAGCAGCCAAGATAGCAGAATCAAGAACTATGGCTACACCTTC. The chain has TRBV4-3 and TRBJ1-2; D is uncertain. CDR3 size: 16 residues. V was shortened by 0 bases and J by 2 bases, with 13 bases between the two germline ends. Germline lookup yields CDR1 LGHNA and CDR2 YSLEER.

The chain combines TRBV9 with TRBJ2-2; D ambiguous. Germline CDR1 reads SGDLS; CDR2 reads YYNGEE. Trimming took 0 bases from V and 5 from J, leaving 2 bases between them. This CDR3 spans 12 amino acids. CDR3 sequence (DNA): TGTGCCAGCAGCGTAGTGACCGGGGAGCTGTTTTTT. Its translation is CASSVVTGELFF.

The rearrangement joins TRBV11-2 to TRBJ2-5; 11 bases align to TRBD2. Unmatched junction bases numbered 12, after V lost 4 bases and J lost 11 bases. This CDR3 has 15 amino acids. Germline CDR1 reads SGHAT; CDR2 reads FQNNGV. CDR3 bases: TGTGCCAGCAGCTCCACTAGCGGGAGTGTTATCGAACAGTACTTC. Amino acid sequence: CASSSTSGSVIEQYF.

The rearrangement links TRBV28 to TRBJ1-4; possible D gene TRBD1, 5 bases. The CDR3 length is 14 residues. Trimming left V 4 bases short and J 8 bases short, with 14 bases between. CDR1 and CDR2 from the germline V gene are MDHEN and SYDVKM. CDR3 bases: TGTGCCAGCAGTTATGGGGGTAATGGGGAAAAACTGTTTTTT. It yields the protein CASSYGGNGEKLFF.

The J gene is TRBJ2-2, the V gene TRBV6-1, with D possibly TRBD1 on 6 matching bases. This CDR3 has 17 amino acids. V lost 2 bases and J 2 bases, leaving 15 bases between the germline ends. Germline V lookup: CDR1 MNHNS, CDR2 SASEGT. The CDR3 sequence is CASSERGGSKNTGELFF. The CDR3 nucleotides read TGTGCCAGCAGTGAACGAGGGGGAAGTAAAAACACCGGGGAGCTGTTTTTT.

V gene TRBV7-7 combines with J gene TRBJ2-2; D not certain. Trimming left V 5 bases short and J 4 bases short, with 11 bases between. CDR3 length: 14 amino acids. CDR1 and CDR2 from the germline V gene are SSHAT and FNYEAQ (reference sequence). For the CDR3, the DNA is TGTGCCAGCAGCCAAAACGGAATCACCGGGGAGCTGTTTTTT. Encoded protein: CASSQNGITGELFF.

The chain combines TRBV28 with TRBJ1-5; 12 bases agree with TRBD1. The germline V gene has CDR1 MDHEN and CDR2 SYDVKM. The CDR3 runs to 17 residues. The ends lost 6 bases at V and 0 bases at J; junction bases unmatched: 6. The CDR3 DNA is TGTGCCAGCAGACGGGACAGGGGGCAAATTAGCAATCAGCCCCAGCATTTT. Its protein is CASRRDRGQISNQPQHF.

In its sample, this clone was seen once. The chain recombines TRBV29-1 with TRBJ1-1, with 9 bases matching TRBD1. CDR1 SQVTM and CDR2 ANQGSEA come from the germline V gene. The CDR3 runs to 14 residues. The DNA for the CDR3 is TGCAGTTTGGGACAGGGAGAGGGTAACACTGAAGCTTTCTTT. The encoded protein is CSLGQGEGNTEAFF.

This clone was detected only a few times. CDR3 in amino acids: CASSQNRGLYEQYF. CDR3 DNA sequence: TGCGCCAGCAGCCAAAACAGGGGGCTCTACGAGCAGTACTTC. J is TRBJ2-7 and V is TRBV4-3; TRBD1 agrees at 9 bases. Unmatched junction bases numbered 2, after V lost 2 bases and J lost 3 bases. The germline CDR1 and CDR2 sequences are LGHNA and YSLEER. The CDR3 length is 14 residues.

This sequence joins TRBV7-2 and TRBJ1-2, with 10 bases lining up with TRBD1. Trimming took 5 bases from V and 6 from J; bases not matched to a gene: 9. Germline assignment: CDR1 SGHTA and CDR2 FQGNSA. The CDR3 consists of 15 residues. For the CDR3, the DNA is TGTGCCAGCAGCCCCCGGACAGGGGGTCGAGATGGCTACACCTTC. Its translation: CASSPRTGGRDGYTF.

The rearrangement uses TRBV19 and TRBJ2-7, with D possibly matching TRBD1 (6 bases). The CDR3 contains 15 residues. V was clipped by 2 bases and J by 2 bases, with 13 bases between them. CDR1 and CDR2 from the germline V gene are LNHDA and SQIVND (reference sequence). The CDR3 sequence: CASSISPGHPYEQYF. The CDR3 region has the DNA TGTGCCAGTAGTATATCACCGGGACACCCCTACGAGCAGTACTTC.

The J gene is TRBJ2-1, the V gene TRBV5-4, with TRBD2 matching over 7 bases. Losses at the gene ends were 9 bases for V and 5 bases for J; bases not matched to a gene: 11. CDR3 size: 14 residues. Germline loops: CDR1 SGHNT, CDR2 YYREEE (reference sequence). For the CDR3, the DNA is TGTGCCACCACTAAGCGGGACCTTAACAATGAGCAGTTCTTC. Its translation: CATTKRDLNNEQFF.

The chain joins TRBV7-8 to TRBJ2-7; unclear D gene. Trimming cost V 4 bases and J 5 bases, with 6 bases left between them. The CDR3 is made up of 11 amino acids. The germline gives CDR1 SGHVS, CDR2 FQNEAQ. CDR3 coding DNA: TGTGCCAGCAGCTCCCGGAACGAGCAGTACTTC. This translates into CASSSRNEQYF.

This chain connects TRBV7-2 to TRBJ1-3; tentative D call: TRBD1 (5 bases). This CDR3 is built from 19 residues. In germline, CDR1 is SGHTA, CDR2 FQGNSA. Deletions cut 5 bases from V and 1 base from J, with 24 bases between. The CDR3 nucleotides read TGTGCCAGCAGCACCCCCTCGGGGGGAAAATTTAAGTCTGGAAACACCATATATTTT. It specifies CASSTPSGGKFKSGNTIYF.

This rearrangement joins TRBV6-6 to TRBJ2-1; D is perhaps TRBD2 (7 bases). In germline, CDR1 is MNHNY, CDR2 SVGAGI (reference sequence). This CDR3 has 16 residues. Trimming took off 0 bases at V and 9 bases at J, with 18 bases between the two ends. CDR3 coding DNA: TGTGCCAGCAGTTACTCCATGGGGGCTAGCGGTACTGAGCAGTTCTTC. Its protein product is CASSYSMGASGTEQFF.

The chain links TRBV30 to TRBJ2-1; 8 bases are shared with TRBD2. Germline CDR1 and CDR2: GTSNPN and SVGIG (reference sequence). This CDR3 has 14 amino acids. With 2 bases clipped from V and 13 bases from J, the junction kept 13 bases outside the gene matches. CDR3 in amino acids: CAWSRGTSGPFQFF. The CDR3, as DNA: TGTGCCTGGAGTCGGGGCACTAGCGGTCCATTCCAGTTCTTC.

The rearrangement joins TRBV6-5 to TRBJ2-5, with D possibly matching TRBD2 (5 bases). The CDR3 is made up of 13 amino acids. Looked up from germline, CDR1 is MNHEY and CDR2 is SVGAGI. V gave up 6 bases and J gave up 9 bases, with 17 bases separating them. This chain's CDR3 is CASRPISLRAQYF. In DNA form, the CDR3 reads TGTGCCAGCAGACCCATTTCCCTGAGGGCCCAGTACTTC.

V and J are TRBV15 and TRBJ1-1; D not certain. Between the trimmed V and J ends, which lost 3 bases and 10 bases, there was a span of 15 bases. The CDR3 totals 13 residues. From germline, CDR1 is LNHNV and CDR2 YYDKDF (reference sequence). In nucleotides, the CDR3 is TGTGCCACCAGCAGGGAGACATACCTGGGAGCTTTCTTT. It encodes CATSRETYLGAFF. The full variable domain, its missing parts supplied by reference TRBV15 and TRBJ1-1, is DAMVIQNPRYQVTQFGKPVTLSCSQTLNHNVMYWYQQKSSQAPKLLFHYYDKDFNNEADTPDNFQSRRPNTSFCFLDIRSPGLGDTAMYLCATSRETYLGAFFGQGTRLTVV.

This clone has a handful of counts. The chain is built from TRBV2 and TRBJ2-7; TRBD1 aligns across 8 bases. V shed 2 bases and J 3 bases; nucleotides not matched to a gene: 6. This CDR3 is 15 amino acids long. Germline lookup yields CDR1 SNHLY and CDR2 FYNNEI. The CDR3 spells CASSEPGTGLYEQYF. The CDR3 DNA reads TGTGCCAGCAGTGAACCCGGGACAGGACTCTACGAGCAGTACTTC.

The chain carries TRBV5-1 and TRBJ2-3; D is uncertain. The CDR3 is 14 amino acids. V shed 2 bases and J shed 4 bases, with 11 bases lying between them. Germline V CDR1 and CDR2: SGHRS, YFSETQ. The DNA for the CDR3 is TGCGCCAGCAGCTTCTTTCTAGGCCCAGATACGCAGTATTTT. Amino acid sequence: CASSFFLGPDTQYF.

V gene TRBV15 combines with J gene TRBJ2-3; 9 bases match TRBD2. The CDR3 runs to 16 residues. V gave up 2 bases and J gave up 5 bases; unmatched junction bases: 8. Germline-derived CDR1 and CDR2 are LNHNV and YYDKDF (reference sequence). The CDR3, as DNA: TGTGCCACCAGCAGAACGGGAGCGGGAGGATTAGATACGCAGTATTTT. Protein: CATSRTGAGGLDTQYF.

The chain links TRBV7-2 to TRBJ2-1; D might be TRBD1 (6 bases). V lost 5 bases and J 2 bases, leaving 10 bases between the germline ends. This CDR3 has 14 amino acids. In germline, CDR1 is SGHTA, CDR2 FQGNSA. Here the CDR3 reads CASSPDSPYNEQFF. CDR3 DNA: TGTGCCAGCAGCCCGGACAGCCCCTACAATGAGCAGTTCTTC.